This TCR beta chain derives from a study of cytomegalovirus exposure and HLA in healthy donors. Study-level findings and limits: The study labeled around 160 TCR beta chains cytomegalovirus-associated. It emerged from a later analysis that several of the most significant clusters appeared to be linked to common viral pathogens.

60 Vbeta and 13 Jbeta primers were used in PCR. The table came from immunoSEQ multiplex PCR; TCRdb's copy has only in-frame clones and leaves some out. This table has roughly 130,000 clones, approximately 91% appearing once. Healthy bone marrow donors made up the donors. Details on this clone: The antigen is unknown.

V was clipped by 0 bases and J by 6 bases, with 11 bases between them. The CDR3 is 14 residues long. CDR1 LGHNA and CDR2 YNFKEQ come from the germline V gene. The V call is TRBV4-2, the J call TRBJ1-2, with D possibly being TRBD1 (5 bases). Material for sequencing was PBMCs. This receptor was taken from a woman between 40 and 55 years old in good health and CMV-seronegative. As DNA, the CDR3 is TGTGCCAGCAGCCAAGAGGAGGGGCCCAATGGCTACACCTTC. Its translation is CASSQEEGPNGYTF.